The next 8 T cell receptor beta chains were all read from a single sample in a study of cytomegalovirus exposure and HLA in healthy donors. PCR involved 60 Vbeta and 13 Jbeta primers. The method was immunoSEQ multiplex PCR; TCRdb's version includes in-frame clones alone and lacks a portion of them. The table lists 65,000 to 75,000 clones, roughly 65% of them singletons. What was sequenced was PBMCs. Receptor source: a woman aged 25 to 39 in good health and CMV-seronegative.

The chain joins TRBV2 to TRBJ1-2; TRBD1 matches at 10 bases. This CDR3 is 14 amino acids long. The germline gives CDR1 SNHLY, CDR2 FYNNEI. V was clipped by 4 bases and J by 3 bases; unmatched bases: 2. CDR3 in DNA: TGTGCCAGCAGTGTCGGGACAGGGGACTATGGCTACACCTTC. Translation: CASSVGTGDYGYTF.

The chain carries TRBV7-6 and TRBJ1-6, with D unresolved. Trimming shortened V by 1 base and J by 4 bases, and 11 bases separated the two germline ends. This CDR3 is 16 amino acids long. The germline CDR1 and CDR2 sequences are SGHVS and FNYEAQ. CDR3 sequence: CASSLVGGSYNSPLHF. Here the CDR3 DNA reads TGTGCCAGCAGCTTAGTTGGAGGGTCTTATAATTCACCCCTCCACTTT. Drawing the rest from reference TRBV7-6 and TRBJ1-6, the complete variable domain is GAGVSQSPRYKVTKRGQDVALRCDPISGHVSLYWYRQALGQGPEFLTYFNYEAQQDKSGLPNDRFSAERPEGSISTLTIQRTEQRDSAMYRCASSLVGGSYNSPLHFGNGTRLTVT.

The chain recombines TRBV30 with TRBJ2-3, with D possibly being TRBD2 (6 bases). Trimming cost V 0 bases and J 0 bases, with 10 bases left between them. Germline CDR1 reads GTSNPN; CDR2 reads SVGIG (reference sequence). CDR3 length equals 15 residues. The CDR3 region is CAWSVDGTSTDTQYF. CDR3 DNA: TGTGCCTGGAGTGTAGACGGGACTAGCACAGATACGCAGTATTTT.

This clone was found a few times. The V and J genes are TRBV6-1 and TRBJ1-5; TRBD1 agrees at 9 bases. V lost 7 bases, J lost 6 bases, and 7 bases stayed unmatched. Germline V gives CDR1 MNHNS, CDR2 SASEGT. This CDR3 is built from 14 residues. The chain's CDR3 is CASIGTGRVQPQHF. The CDR3 DNA follows: TGTGCCAGCATAGGGACAGGGAGGGTTCAGCCCCAGCATTTT.

The gene calls are TRBV7-6 and TRBJ2-1; weak D call: TRBD2 (7 bases). V dropped 0 bases and J dropped 7 bases, with 10 bases sitting between them. Germline assignment: CDR1 SGHVS and CDR2 FNYEAQ. The CDR3 is 14 amino acids. The CDR3 loop is CASSLAGGRNEQFF. The CDR3 DNA follows: TGTGCCAGCAGCTTAGCGGGGGGGCGGAATGAGCAGTTCTTC.

The V call is TRBV18, the J call TRBJ1-1; the match to TRBD1 covers 7 bases. V lost 3 bases, J lost 4 bases, and 2 bases stayed unmatched. From germline, CDR1 is KGHSH and CDR2 LQKENI. The CDR3 totals 13 residues. CDR3 DNA: TGTGCCAGCTCACCTGACAGGGTCACTGAAGCTTTCTTT. It is translated as CASSPDRVTEAFF.

Comment on this clone: The junction departs from the called germline gene at one end, perhaps through a read error. The V and J genes are TRBV5-4 and TRBJ1-4; D is unclear. The germline gives CDR1 SGHNT, CDR2 YYREEE (reference sequence). The CDR3 consists of 16 residues. As DNA, the CDR3 is TGCGCCAGCAGCCAAGAACCAGGTGATGGTAATGAAAAACTGTTTTTT. Translated, it gives CASSQEPGDGNEKLFF.

The V call is TRBV7-2, the J call TRBJ2-7, with TRBD2 as a possible D gene (6 bases). The CDR3 sequence is 13 residues long. V lost 5 bases and J 3 bases, leaving 11 bases between the germline ends. Germline V gene sequence: CDR1 SGHTA, CDR2 FQGNSA. The CDR3 region is CASSPVGGYEQYF. DNA of the CDR3: TGTGCCAGCAGCCCTGTGGGGGGCTACGAGCAGTACTTC.